The 18 T cell receptor beta chains listed next were all sequenced from one sample in a study of blood T cell repertoires in COVID-19 (TCRdb year 2020). Library preparation was by the immunoSEQ multiplex PCR assay. As stored in TCRdb, this immuneACCESS dataset retains in-frame rearrangements with V and J assigned. A fraction of the clones does not appear; measured against another copy, unresolved V genes explain less than half of the discrepancy, and the remainder lacks a known reason. The sample table contains some 150,000 clones; only one count was recorded for 86% of them. The ten top clones hold 8.2% of the sample. The material sequenced was peripheral blood. The source of these receptors is a woman aged 55-69 years with acute or convalescent COVID-19.

This clone was recorded only once. This rearrangement joins TRBV28 to TRBJ1-5; no clear D gene. The V gene's germline CDR1 is MDHEN and CDR2 SYDVKM. CDR3 length: 13 amino acids. V was shortened by 2 bases and J by 2 bases, with 4 bases between the two germline ends. The CDR3 sequence: CASSLAGNQPQHF. CDR3 nucleotides: TGTGCCAGCAGTTTAGCGGGCAATCAGCCCCAGCATTTT.

The chain has TRBV10-3 and TRBJ2-1, with a possible D match to TRBD2 (6 bases). Germline CDR1 reads ENHRY; CDR2 reads SYGVKD. The CDR3 is 12 residues long. V lost 8 bases and J lost 4, with 9 bases in between. The DNA for the CDR3 is TGTGCCATCCGGGACTCTTACAATGAGCAGTTCTTC. It codes for CAIRDSYNEQFF.

The chain carries TRBV28 and TRBJ2-5; TRBD2 aligns across 11 bases. Germline V lookup: CDR1 MDHEN, CDR2 SYDVKM. The junction had 7 bases not matched to a gene; V was cut back by 4 bases and J by 3 bases. CDR3 length: 16 residues. This chain's CDR3 is CASSSLAGGPEETQYF. CDR3 nucleotides: TGTGCCAGCAGTTCCCTAGCGGGGGGACCTGAAGAGACCCAGTACTTC.

This chain joins TRBV4-2 and TRBJ2-3, with TRBD2 as a possible D gene (6 bases). The CDR3 is made up of 18 amino acids. Trimming removed 0 bases from V and 3 bases from J, with 19 bases in between. CDR1 is LGHNA and CDR2 is YNFKEQ in the germline V gene. CDR3 sequence reads: CASSQERAPGRTTDTQYF. The CDR3 DNA reads as TGTGCCAGCAGCCAAGAAAGGGCCCCAGGGAGGACTACAGATACGCAGTATTTT.

This chain uses TRBV21-1 with TRBJ1-5; TRBD1 reflects the table's D call only, with no check against the DNA. TRBV21-1 is a documented pseudogene. The CDR3 length is 15 residues. CDR3 residues: CASSKETDPNQPQHF. For the CDR3, the DNA is TGTGCCAGCAGCAAAGAGACAGACCCAAATCAGCCCCAGCATTTT.

Only one count was recorded for this clone. The gene calls are TRBV12-5 and TRBJ2-1; D gene uncertain. V lost 2 bases and J lost 8, with 7 bases in between. Germline V gene data show CDR1 as LGHNT and CDR2 as FRNRAP. The CDR3 runs 12 residues. CDR3 in DNA: TGTGCTAGTGGTTTGCCGGCGGATGAGCAGTTCTTC. This codes for CASGLPADEQFF.

The chain joins TRBV28 to TRBJ1-1; maybe TRBD1 (6 bases). The germline gives CDR1 MDHEN, CDR2 SYDVKM. Trimming cost V 0 bases and J 1 base, with 9 bases left between them. The CDR3 runs 15 residues. The CDR3 nucleotides read TGTGCCAGCAGTTTATGGGGGGGGGCGAACACTGAAGCTTTCTTT. It specifies CASSLWGGANTEAFF.

The chain carries TRBV10-3 and TRBJ1-3; D might be TRBD1 (6 bases). The length of the CDR3 is 16 residues. V lost 5 bases and J 0 bases, leaving 14 bases between the germline ends. Germline CDR1 is ENHRY and CDR2 is SYGVKD. The CDR3 DNA reads as TGTGCCATCAGTCCGGAGGCAGGGGCCTCTGGAAACACCATATATTTT. Residues: CAISPEAGASGNTIYF.

V usage is TRBV11-3 and J usage is TRBJ2-5; D is possibly TRBD2 (5 bases). This CDR3 is 14 amino acids long. The germline V and J ends were trimmed by 4 bases and 3 bases, with 12 bases remaining between them. The germline CDR1 and CDR2 sequences are SGHNT and YENEEA. CDR3 loop: CASSSNWGEETQYF. DNA for the CDR3: TGTGCCAGCAGCTCGAACTGGGGAGAAGAGACCCAGTACTTC.

This sequence joins TRBV5-1 and TRBJ2-7; 10 nucleotides match TRBD1. CDR1 and CDR2 from the germline V gene are SGHRS and YFSETQ. The CDR3 covers 15 residues. J was trimmed by 3 bases and V by 5 bases; bases with no gene match: 8. CDR3 coding DNA: TGCGCCAGCAGTCGGGATGGACAGGGGGTCTACGAGCAGTACTTC. It codes for CASSRDGQGVYEQYF.

The rearrangement joins TRBV4-1 to TRBJ2-1, with TRBD1 matching over 7 bases. CDR3 size: 20 residues. Germline trimming cut 3 bases from V and 0 bases from J; bases unmatched to any gene: 17. Looked up from germline, CDR1 is MGHRA and CDR2 is YSYEKL. This CDR3 is CASSHPQPRGRASSYNEQFF. CDR3 coding DNA: TGCGCCAGCAGCCACCCACAACCGAGGGGGCGTGCTAGCTCCTACAATGAGCAGTTCTTC.

This chain uses TRBV7-8 with TRBJ2-7, with TRBD2 matching over 12 bases. Germline lookup yields CDR1 SGHVS and CDR2 FQNEAQ. This CDR3 spans 14 amino acids. Unmatched junction bases numbered 6, after V lost 5 bases and J lost 7 bases. The CDR3 loop reads CASSASGGAEEQYF. For the CDR3, the DNA is TGTGCCAGCAGCGCTAGCGGGGGGGCAGAAGAGCAGTACTTC.

This sequence joins TRBV5-1 and TRBJ1-2; 9 bases are a match to TRBD1. With V trimmed by 3 bases and J by 6 bases, 9 bases remained unmatched. This CDR3 comprises 15 residues. Germline V gives CDR1 SGHRS, CDR2 YFSETQ. Here the CDR3 DNA reads TGCGCCAGCAGCTCAATAACAGGGGGCAGGGATGGCTACACCTTC. It yields the protein CASSSITGGRDGYTF.

The chain employs TRBV4-3 and TRBJ2-2; 9 nucleotides line up with TRBD2. The CDR3 spans 16 residues. Unmatched junction bases numbered 6, after V lost 0 bases and J lost 7 bases. Germline-derived CDR1 and CDR2 are LGHNA and YSLEER. Here the CDR3 reads CASSQEAGGHVGELFF. CDR3 in DNA: TGCGCCAGCAGCCAAGAAGCGGGGGGCCACGTCGGGGAGCTGTTTTTT.

The chain is built from TRBV9 and TRBJ1-1; D not resolved. CDR3 length: 13 amino acids. V lost 4 bases and J 5 bases, leaving 12 bases between the germline ends. Germline loops: CDR1 SGDLS, CDR2 YYNGEE. CDR3 region: CASSPREGTEAFF. CDR3 DNA sequence: TGTGCCAGCAGCCCAAGGGAGGGTACTGAAGCTTTCTTT.

This rearrangement joins TRBV5-4 to TRBJ1-1; D may be TRBD1 (5 bases). V lost 0 bases and J lost 5, with 14 bases in between. The CDR3 covers 15 residues. CDR1 and CDR2 (germline): SGHNT, YYREEE (reference sequence). This CDR3 is CASSLAGVLGTEAFF. CDR3 sequence (DNA): TGTGCCAGCAGCTTGGCGGGGGTATTGGGGACTGAAGCTTTCTTT.

The V gene is TRBV11-3, the J gene TRBJ1-2; D may be TRBD1 (5 bases). Trimming pared 0 bases from V and 3 bases from J, leaving 11 bases between. The CDR3 has 15 residues. The germline V gene encodes CDR1 SGHNT and CDR2 YENEEA. CDR3 coding DNA: TGTGCCAGCAGCTTAGATCTTCAAGGGGACTATGGCTACACCTTC. Translated: CASSLDLQGDYGYTF.

DNA for the CDR3: TGTGCCAGCCGGGGACAGGTCGCGAACACCGGGGAGCTGTTTTTT. The encoded protein is CASRGQVANTGELFF. The chain uses TRBV19 and TRBJ2-2, with 8 bases matching TRBD1. With V trimmed by 9 bases and J by 0 bases, 6 bases remained unmatched. The germline V gene encodes CDR1 LNHDA and CDR2 SQIVND (reference sequence). CDR3 length: 15 residues.